The clone carrying this TCR beta chain was recorded a few times. These data come from a study of T cell responses to AZD1222 COVID-19 vaccine. The table came from immunoSEQ multiplex PCR; TCRdb's copy has only in-frame clones and leaves some out. The sample lists approximately 180,000 clones; roughly 87% were seen once. Material: peripheral blood, obtained on day 0 of AZD1222 vaccination. The origin of this receptor is an adult in good health.

CDR3 in DNA: TGTGCCAGTAGTATTATGGGTTCTGACACTGAAGCTTTCTTT. As protein: CASSIMGSDTEAFF. The chain employs TRBV19 and TRBJ1-1; no clear D gene. The CDR3 totals 14 residues. The ends were cut back, 3 bases at V and 3 bases at J, with 11 bases in the middle. The V gene's germline CDR1 is LNHDA and CDR2 SQIVND (reference sequence).